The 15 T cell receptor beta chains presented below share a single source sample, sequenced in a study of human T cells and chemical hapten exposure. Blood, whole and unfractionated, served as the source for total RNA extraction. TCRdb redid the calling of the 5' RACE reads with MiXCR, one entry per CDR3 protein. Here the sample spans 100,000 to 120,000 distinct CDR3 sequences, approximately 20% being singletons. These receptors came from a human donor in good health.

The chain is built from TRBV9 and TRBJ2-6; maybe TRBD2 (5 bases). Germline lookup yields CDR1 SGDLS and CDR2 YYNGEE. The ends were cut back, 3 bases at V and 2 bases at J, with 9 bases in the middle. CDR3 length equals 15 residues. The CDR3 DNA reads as TGTGCCAGCAGCGCCGAACTAGCTGGGGCCAACGTCCTGACTTTC. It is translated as CASSAELAGANVLTF.

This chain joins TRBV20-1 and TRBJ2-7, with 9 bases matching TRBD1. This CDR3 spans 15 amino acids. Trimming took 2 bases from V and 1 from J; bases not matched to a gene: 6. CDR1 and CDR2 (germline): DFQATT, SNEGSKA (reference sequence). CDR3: CSARKRQGGSYEQYF. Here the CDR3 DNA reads TGCAGTGCTAGAAAACGACAGGGGGGTTCCTACGAGCAGTACTTC.

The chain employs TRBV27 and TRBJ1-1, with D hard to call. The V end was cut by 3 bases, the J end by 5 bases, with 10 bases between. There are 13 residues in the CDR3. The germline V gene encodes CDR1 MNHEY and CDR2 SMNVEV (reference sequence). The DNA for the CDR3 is TGTGCCAGCAGTTTCCAGGCTGGAACTGAAGCTTTCTTT. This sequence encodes CASSFQAGTEAFF.

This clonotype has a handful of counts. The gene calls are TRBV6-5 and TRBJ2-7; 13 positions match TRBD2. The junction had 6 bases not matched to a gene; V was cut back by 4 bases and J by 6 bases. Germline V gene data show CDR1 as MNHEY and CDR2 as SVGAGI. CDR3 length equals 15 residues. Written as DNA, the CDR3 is TGTGCCAGCAGTTCAGGACTAGCGGGAGTACCCGAGCAGTACTTC. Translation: CASSSGLAGVPEQYF.

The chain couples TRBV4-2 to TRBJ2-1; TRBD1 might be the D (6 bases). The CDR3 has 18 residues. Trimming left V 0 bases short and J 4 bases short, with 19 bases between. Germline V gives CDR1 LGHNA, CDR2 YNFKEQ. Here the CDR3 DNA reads TGTGCCAGCAGCCAAGATGGGCAGGGCAGGGGAGCGTACAATGAGCAGTTCTTC. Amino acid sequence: CASSQDGQGRGAYNEQFF.

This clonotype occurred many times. This CDR3 is CASSSGTGDTKNIQYF. The CDR3 DNA follows: TGTGCCAGCTCATCCGGGACAGGGGATACCAAAAACATTCAGTACTTC. This rearrangement joins TRBV18 to TRBJ2-4, with 10 bases aligning to TRBD1. Germline V CDR1 and CDR2: KGHSH, LQKENI. The trim removed 5 bases at V and 2 bases at J, leaving 6 bases unmatched. The CDR3 has 16 residues.

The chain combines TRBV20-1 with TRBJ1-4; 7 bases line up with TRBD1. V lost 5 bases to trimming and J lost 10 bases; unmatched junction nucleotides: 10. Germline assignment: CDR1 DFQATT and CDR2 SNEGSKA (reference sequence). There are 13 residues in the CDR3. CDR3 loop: CSAWTGGEAKLFF. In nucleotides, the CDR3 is TGCAGTGCTTGGACAGGCGGTGAGGCAAAACTGTTTTTT.

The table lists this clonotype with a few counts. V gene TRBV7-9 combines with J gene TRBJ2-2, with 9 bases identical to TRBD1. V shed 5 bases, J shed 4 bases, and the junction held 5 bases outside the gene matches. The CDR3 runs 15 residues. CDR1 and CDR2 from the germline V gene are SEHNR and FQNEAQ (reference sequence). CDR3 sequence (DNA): TGTGCCAGCAGCCTCACAGGGGGCATCACCGGGGAGCTGTTTTTT. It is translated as CASSLTGGITGELFF.

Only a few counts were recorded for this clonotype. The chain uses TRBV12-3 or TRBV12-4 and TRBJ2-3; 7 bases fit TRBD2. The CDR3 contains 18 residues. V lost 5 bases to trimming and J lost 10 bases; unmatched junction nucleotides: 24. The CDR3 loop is CASSGTKSGRLANGAQYF. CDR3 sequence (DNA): TGTGCCAGCAGTGGGACCAAATCAGGCAGACTAGCTAACGGGGCGCAGTATTTT.

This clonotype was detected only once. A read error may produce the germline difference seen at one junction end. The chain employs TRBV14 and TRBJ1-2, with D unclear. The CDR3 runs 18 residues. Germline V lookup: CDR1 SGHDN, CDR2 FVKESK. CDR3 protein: CASSQRSGIGFSPYGDTF. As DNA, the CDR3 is TGTGCCAGCAGCCAACGCTCTGGGATCGGGTTCTCACCTTATGGCGACACCTTC. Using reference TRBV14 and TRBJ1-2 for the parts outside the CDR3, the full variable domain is EAGVTQFPSHSVIEKGQTVTLRCDPISGHDNLYWYRRVMGKEIKFLLHFVKESKQDESGMPNNRFLAERTGGTYSTLKVQPAELEDSGVYFCASSQRSGIGFSPYGDTFGSGTRLTVV.

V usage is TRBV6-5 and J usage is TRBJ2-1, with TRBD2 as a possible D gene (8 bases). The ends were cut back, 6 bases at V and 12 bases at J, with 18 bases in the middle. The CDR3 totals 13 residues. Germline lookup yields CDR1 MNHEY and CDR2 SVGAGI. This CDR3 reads CASRGTRGLGQFF. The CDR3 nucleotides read TGTGCCAGCAGAGGGACTAGGGGGCTGGGGCAGTTCTTC.

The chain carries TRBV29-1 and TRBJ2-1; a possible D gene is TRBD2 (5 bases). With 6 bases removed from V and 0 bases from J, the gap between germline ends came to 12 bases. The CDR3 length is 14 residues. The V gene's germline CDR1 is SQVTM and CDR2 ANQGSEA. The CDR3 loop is CSVVGRSSYNEQFF. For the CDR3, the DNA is TGCAGCGTAGTAGGGAGAAGCTCCTACAATGAGCAGTTCTTC.

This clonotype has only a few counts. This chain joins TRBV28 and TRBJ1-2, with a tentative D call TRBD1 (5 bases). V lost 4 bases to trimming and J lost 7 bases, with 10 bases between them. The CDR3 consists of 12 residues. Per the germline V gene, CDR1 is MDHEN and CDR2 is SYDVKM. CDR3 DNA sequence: TGTGCCAGCAGTTACTCGACAGCTGGCTACACCTTC. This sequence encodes CASSYSTAGYTF.

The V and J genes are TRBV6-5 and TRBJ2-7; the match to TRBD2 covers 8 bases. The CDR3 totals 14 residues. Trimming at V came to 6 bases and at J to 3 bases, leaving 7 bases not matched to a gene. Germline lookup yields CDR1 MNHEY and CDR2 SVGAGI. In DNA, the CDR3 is TGTGCCAGCAGCCGACGGGGGGGATACTACGAGCAGTACTTC. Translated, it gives CASSRRGGYYEQYF.

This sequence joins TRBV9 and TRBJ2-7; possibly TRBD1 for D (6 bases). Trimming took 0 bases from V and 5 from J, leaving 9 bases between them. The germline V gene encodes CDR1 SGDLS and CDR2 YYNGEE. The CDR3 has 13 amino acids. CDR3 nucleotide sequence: TGTGCCAGCAGCGTAGGACAGGTCGACGAGCAGTACTTC. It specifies CASSVGQVDEQYF.